Listed below are T cell receptor beta chains from one sample, sequenced in a study of Graves' ophthalmopathy and Graves' hyperthyroidism. TCRdb passed the multiplex PCR reads through MiXCR, listing each CDR3 protein once. This sample has about 170,000 distinct CDR3 sequences, with around two fifths found just once. Specimen: peripheral blood. Every receptor here comes from a woman aged 40 to 50 with Graves' ophthalmopathy. CDR3s include the opening cysteine and the closing phenylalanine or tryptophan. Fields, in order: CDR3 DNA, CDR3 protein, clone size, D gene, J gene, V gene. A D gene is named only where the DNA matches it firmly. Size values are once, few and many counts, or a class for expanded clones, and some rows have none.

TGTGCCAGCAGCTTTGGGTACCCAACCTACGAGCAGTACTTC,CASSFGYPTYEQYF,-,-,TRBJ2-7,TRBV7-2
TGTGCCAGCAGGGACAGGGAGGAGAGCGGCTACACCTTC,CASRDREESGYTF,-,TRBD1,TRBJ1-2,TRBV2
TGTGCCAGCAACACAGGGGCACGAGTCTATGGCTACACCTTC,CASNTGARVYGYTF,-,TRBD1,TRBJ1-2,TRBV6-1
TGTGCCAGCAGTTGGCTTGCCCAAGAGACCCAGTACTTC,CASSWLAQETQYF,-,-,TRBJ2-5,TRBV6-5
TGTGCCAGCAGTTCCTACCCGTCGGGGAGGGCCGGGGAGCTGTTTTTT,CASSSYPSGRAGELFF,-,TRBD2,TRBJ2-2,TRBV28
TGTGCCAGCAGCTGGTTTAGCGGAACCTACGAGCAGTACTTC,CASSWFSGTYEQYF,-,-,TRBJ2-7,TRBV28
TGTGCCAGCAGAGAACTAGGGGGCCAAGGGGGCTACACCTTC,CASRELGGQGGYTF,-,TRBD1,TRBJ1-2,TRBV6-2/TRBV6-3
TGTGCCAGCAGTTCACAGGGAGATAACTATGGCTACACCTTC,CASSSQGDNYGYTF,-,-,TRBJ1-2,TRBV28
TGCAGCGTTGCCGGAACCGACAGTTACCGGGAGGAGGGTCAAGAGACCCAGTACTTC,CSVAGTDSYREEGQETQYF,many,TRBD2,TRBJ2-5,TRBV29-1
TGTGCCTGGAGTGTAGTCTCGGGAAACATTCAGTACTTC,CAWSVVSGNIQYF,-,-,TRBJ2-4,TRBV30
TGTGCCAGCAGTGAGGGGAGGGTTACCTATGGCTACACCTTC,CASSEGRVTYGYTF,-,-,TRBJ1-2,TRBV6-1
TGTGCCAGCACGACAACCCCGGAAGTGGCTGAAGCTTTCTTT,CASTTTPEVAEAFF,-,-,TRBJ1-1,TRBV11-2
TGTGCCAGCAGTGAATTAACCACCGCTAAAAAGCAGTACTTC,CASSELTTAKKQYF,few,-,TRBJ2-7,TRBV6-1
TGTGCCAGCAGCTTAGCGAGTAGCGGGAGGGGCACCGGGGAGCTGTTTTTT,CASSLASSGRGTGELFF,-,TRBD2,TRBJ2-2,TRBV7-2
TGTGCCAGCAGTTACTCGAAGGCACTAGCCAAAAACATTCAGTACTTC,CASSYSKALAKNIQYF,many,-,TRBJ2-4,TRBV6-5
TGCAGTGCTAGAGCAACAGGGGTCGGTTGGGTTGAAGCTTTCTTT,CSARATGVGWVEAFF,many,TRBD1,TRBJ1-1,TRBV20-1
TGTGCCAGTAACAACCCTATTAGATCGACTCCAGGGGATCAGCCCCAGCATTTT,CASNNPIRSTPGDQPQHF,many,-,TRBJ1-5,TRBV19
TGTGCCAGCTCGAAAGAGGTTTGGGGAGGGCTGGACACTGAAGCTTTCTTT,CASSKEVWGGLDTEAFF,-,-,TRBJ1-1,TRBV7-6
TGTGCCACCAGTGCCGAGGACAGGGGCACCTACGAGCAGTACTTC,CATSAEDRGTYEQYF,many,TRBD1,TRBJ2-7,TRBV24-1
TGCAGCGTTGGGGTCGGACAGTCACGGTACTTC,CSVGVGQSRYF,many,-,TRBJ2-7,TRBV29-1
TGTGCCAGCACGGTCGAGATATGGGCTGAAGCTTTCTTT,CASTVEIWAEAFF,once,-,TRBJ1-1,TRBV6-2/TRBV6-3
TGTGCCAGCGAACGGGGGGTCCAAGAGACCCAGTACTTC,CASERGVQETQYF,many,TRBD2,TRBJ2-5,TRBV6-5
TGTGCCAGCAGTGCAGAAAGGGGATACGAGACCCAGTACTTC,CASSAERGYETQYF,many,-,TRBJ2-5,TRBV6-1
TGCAGCGTTGCTCGGGGGGGGGGCACCACCGGGGAGCTGTTTTTT,CSVARGGGTTGELFF,many,TRBD2,TRBJ2-2,TRBV29-1
TGTGCCAGCAGTTGGTACGACGAGCAGTACTTC,CASSWYDEQYF,few,-,TRBJ2-7,TRBV6-2/TRBV6-3
TGTGCCAGCAGCGTCTTAACAGGGTTTAATCAGCCCCAGCATTTT,CASSVLTGFNQPQHF,-,-,TRBJ1-5,TRBV9
TGTGCCAGCAGCCCGGGACGGGACTCCTACGAGCAGTACTTC,CASSPGRDSYEQYF,-,-,TRBJ2-7,TRBV7-9
TGTGCCAGCATCCCTGCGGGGAATGACGAGCAGTACTTC,CASIPAGNDEQYF,-,-,TRBJ2-7,TRBV28
TGTGCCTGGAGATTGTCCCCGAACACTGAAGCTTTCTTT,CAWRLSPNTEAFF,-,-,TRBJ1-1,TRBV30
TGTGCCAGCTCACCAGGACTTTCGGGCGGGGAGCTGTTTTTT,CASSPGLSGGELFF,many,-,TRBJ2-2,TRBV18
TGTGCCAGCAGTGATATTACCGAGAACTTTGGGCAGGAAGACTACTATGGCTACACCTTC,CASSDITENFGQEDYYGYTF,-,-,TRBJ1-2,TRBV25-1
TGTGCCAGCAGCCTACGTGGGGGTACCTACGAGCAGTACTTC,CASSLRGGTYEQYF,many,-,TRBJ2-7,TRBV27
TGTGCCACCAGCCCCCGAGGACAGGGGGCAGGCTATGGCTACACCTTC,CATSPRGQGAGYGYTF,many,TRBD1,TRBJ1-2,TRBV15
TGCAGCGCTAGACTAGCGGGGTTCTCCTACGAGCAGTACTTC,CSARLAGFSYEQYF,-,TRBD2,TRBJ2-7,TRBV29-1
TGTGCCACCAGCAGAGATTACGGGGGTACCGGTGAAGCTTTCTTT,CATSRDYGGTGEAFF,many,-,TRBJ1-1,TRBV15
TGTGCCAGTGGGTCATTGGGACGGATTGGCTACACCTTC,CASGSLGRIGYTF,many,-,TRBJ1-2,TRBV19
TGTGCCACCACGCGCGGGGCTTTCTACGAGCAGTACTTC,CATTRGAFYEQYF,many,-,TRBJ2-7,TRBV6-5
TGTGCCAGCAGCGGCCGACTCACTGAAGCTTTCTTT,CASSGRLTEAFF,many,-,TRBJ1-1,TRBV13